The sequence of this T cell receptor beta chain was determined in a study of regulatory and conventional T cells in RAG deficiency. Findings and caveats of the study: Shannon entropy was markedly lower and Simpson indices higher in RAG-deficient patients than control T-cell subsets. In Omenn syndrome, Treg and Tconv repertoires overlapped >90%.

Data came from immunoSEQ multiplex PCR; TCRdb stores just in-frame clones and leaves some out. The sample includes around 33,000 clones, 85% to 90% seen only once; the top ten take about 5.4%. The germline gives CDR1 MGHDK, CDR2 SYGVNS. Trimming took 5 bases from V and 2 from J, leaving 12 bases between them. CDR3 size: 14 residues. This clone showed up just once. Antigen specificity is unknown. The data were also submitted as part of a second study, on regulatory T cells. In that study: Amplification used 52 TRBV primers and 13 TRBJ primers. Patient repertoires had restricted TRB V-J pairs and skewed V and J usage, most in Tregs.

The TCR originated in a human donor in good health. The specimen was CD8+ T cells sorted from blood. The chain has TRBV25-1 and TRBJ1-2; TRBD1 might be the D (5 bases). The CDR3 nucleotides are TGTGCCAGCAGTTCAGGGAGGCAGAACTATGGCTACACCTTC. Translated, it gives CASSSGRQNYGYTF.